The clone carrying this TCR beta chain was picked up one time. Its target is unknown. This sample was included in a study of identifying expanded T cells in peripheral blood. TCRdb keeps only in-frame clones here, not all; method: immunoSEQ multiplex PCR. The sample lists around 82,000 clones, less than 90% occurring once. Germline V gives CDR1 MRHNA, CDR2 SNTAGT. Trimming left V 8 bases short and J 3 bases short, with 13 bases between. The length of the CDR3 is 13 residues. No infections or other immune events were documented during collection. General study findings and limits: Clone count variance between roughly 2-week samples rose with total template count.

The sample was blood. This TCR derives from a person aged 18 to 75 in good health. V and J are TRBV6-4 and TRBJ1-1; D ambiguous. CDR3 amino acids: CASARETDTEAFF. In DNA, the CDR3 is TGTGCCAGCGCCCGGGAAACGGACACTGAAGCTTTCTTT.